This is a list of T cell receptor beta chains from one sample in a study of T-cell memory formation after mild COVID-19. MiXCR, run by TCRdb on the 5' RACE reads, gives a single entry per CDR3 protein. The sample lists about 90,000 distinct CDR3 sequences; roughly an eighth were seen once. Material: PBMCs or a T cell subset sorted from them (not recorded which). The receptor set was obtained from an adult woman who had mild COVID-19 (a few samples of this study predate the infection). Cell type and time point are not known. The CDR3 runs from the conserved cysteine through the conserved F or W. D genes are given only for firm matches. Where a row states a size, it is once, few, many or the class of an expanded clone; other rows omit it.

. TRBD2 TRBJ2-1 TRBV24-1 TGTGCCACCAGTGAATCGGCTAGCGGGTTTCTCAATGAGCAGTTCTTC CATSESASGFLNEQFF
. TRBD2 TRBJ2-5 TRBV7-9 TGTGCCAGCAGCTTAGCCCCAGCCGGCGGGAGGGCCGGGGAGACCCAGTACTTC CASSLAPAGGRAGETQYF
. TRBD1 TRBJ2-3 TRBV15 TGTGCCACCAGCAGGACAGGGTCAGGGACAGATACGCAGTATTTT CATSRTGSGTDTQYF
. . TRBJ1-2 TRBV12-3/TRBV12-4 TGTGCCAGCATGGGTGAGGGGGGAATGGACTACACCTTC CASMGEGGMDYTF
. . TRBJ2-1 TRBV19 TGTGCCAGTAGTATGACTTGGGGGTCCCACAATGAGCAGTTCTTC CASSMTWGSHNEQFF
. TRBD2 TRBJ2-2 TRBV3-1 TGTGCCAGCAGCCCGGGACTAGCCATCGGATTTCACGGGGAGCTGTTTTTT CASSPGLAIGFHGELFF
. . TRBJ2-3 TRBV6-2/TRBV6-3 TGTGCCAGCAGTCACTCCGGGACTCTACTCTATAGCACAGATACGCAGTATTTT CASSHSGTLLYSTDTQYF
few . TRBJ2-3 TRBV4-1 TGCGCCAGCAGCCAAGTGGGGGGCCAGGTAGATACGCAGTATTTT CASSQVGGQVDTQYF
few . TRBJ2-2 TRBV5-5 TGTGCCAGCAGCTTGGATTACATAGAGGACACCGGGGAGCTGTTTTTT CASSLDYIEDTGELFF
few TRBD2 TRBJ2-7 TRBV7-9 TGTGCCAGCAGCTTAGTGCGGACTAGCTCCTCCGAGCAGTACTTC CASSLVRTSSSEQYF
few . TRBJ1-6 TRBV6-5 TGTGCCAGCAGTTACGGGCAGGGGAATAATTCACCCCTCCACTTT CASSYGQGNNSPLHF
few . TRBJ2-1 TRBV7-3 TGTGCCAGCAGCTTAAGTGCCCGGGGATTCAATGAGCAGTTCTTC CASSLSARGFNEQFF
few . TRBJ2-7 TRBV5-5 TGTGCCAGCAGCGGGGAAGCCTACGAGCAGTACTTC CASSGEAYEQYF
once . TRBJ1-3 TRBV2 TGTGACAGCAGTGAAGCGCTGACGGGGGCCGGAAACACCATATATTTT CDSSEALTGAGNTIYF
. . TRBJ2-7 TRBV6-4 TGTGCCAGCAGTCACCCCCGTTCCGAGCAGTACTTC CASSHPRSEQYF
. TRBD1 TRBJ2-7 TRBV7-9 TGTGCCAGCAGCACACACCGGGCAGGGGGCTTCGAGCAGTACTTC CASSTHRAGGFEQYF
. . TRBJ1-1 TRBV9 TGTGCCAGCAGCGTTTCTGGGGGGGACAACACTGAAGCTTTCTTT CASSVSGGDNTEAFF
. TRBD1 TRBJ1-4 TRBV5-1 TGCGCCAGCAGAGGGACAGGGGGCCCAAATGAAAAACTGTTTTTT CASRGTGGPNEKLFF
many TRBD2 TRBJ2-1 TRBV7-2 TGTGCCAGCACCCCCTCGGTTCGCGGGGGGCCCGCCCATGAGCAGTTCTTC CASTPSVRGGPAHEQFF
few . TRBJ1-5 TRBV5-5 TGTGCCAGCAGCTTGGACCCCGGTCAGCCCCAGCATTTT CASSLDPGQPQHF
once . TRBJ2-7 TRBV29-1 TGCAGCGTTGAAGAGGGGGCTTTGGGGGAGCAGTACTTC CSVEEGALGEQYF
. . TRBJ1-1 TRBV5-6 TGTGCCAGCAGCTCTGATACAGGGAACACTGAAGCTTTCTTT CASSSDTGNTEAFF
few TRBD1 TRBJ2-7 TRBV27 TGTGCCAGCAGTTCGACAGGGGACGAGCAGTACTTC CASSSTGDEQYF
. TRBD2 TRBJ2-5 TRBV6-6 TGTGCCAGCAGTCACCCGACTAGCGGGGCTGAGACCCAGTACTTC CASSHPTSGAETQYF
few TRBD1 TRBJ2-7 TRBV5-1 TGCGCCAGCAGCTTGGCCGGGACAGGGACCTACGAGCAGTACTTC CASSLAGTGTYEQYF